Described below is a single T cell receptor (beta chain) sequence and its context. The sample holds other DNA sequences that translate to the same CDR3. This sample stems from a study of blood T cell repertoires in COVID-19. As for the study in general: Whether acute or convalescent, the COVID-19 samples came from the United States, Italy and Spain. The cDNA or gDNA used as material had been derived from T cells, B-cell-depleted T cells, or PBMCs.

Germline CDR1 is SGHNT and CDR2 is YYREEE (reference sequence). The CDR3 sequence is 14 residues long. V lost 4 bases and J 2 bases, leaving 10 bases between the germline ends. In the original analysis: By means of reference gene primer amplification, nucleated cell counts were estimated. The protocol was immunoSEQ multiplex PCR, while the TCRdb copy is restricted to in-frame clones and leaves out a portion. V, J and clone size reflect that table, while D and trimming were determined from the DNA. The sample lists approximately 150,000 clones; 70% to 90% were seen once. The V gene is TRBV5-4, the J gene TRBJ1-5, with unresolved D. Sequenced material: peripheral blood. This TCR came from a man aged 65 to 79 with acute or convalescent COVID-19. CDR3 sequence: CASSRGLGNQPQHF. In nucleotides, the CDR3 is TGTGCCAGCAGCCGCGGGTTGGGCAATCAGCCCCAGCATTTT.